These T cell receptor beta chains were read from a single sample in a study of shared clonotypes between healthy human individuals. Sequencing used immunoSEQ multiplex PCR; TCRdb keeps in-frame clones, though not all of them. In the table there are 2 million to 3 million clones, over 85% of which are singletons. The material sequenced was naive CD4+ T cells from PBMCs. The receptors shown here come from a man in his late teens or twenties in good health. Some clones in this sample may be carry-over from other donors' samples. CDR3s include the opening cysteine and the closing phenylalanine or tryptophan. The order of the fields is D gene, clone size, V gene, J gene, CDR3 DNA, CDR3 protein. A D gene is named only where the DNA matches it firmly. Not all rows give a size; the values are once, few, many and, for expanded clones, a class.

D gene: TRBD2; clone size: NA; V gene: TRBV6-5; J gene: TRBJ2-7; CDR3 DNA: TGTGCCAGCACCCCGGGACTAGCGGGGGGCTACGAGCAGTACTTC; CDR3 protein: CASTPGLAGGYEQYF
D gene: NA; clone size: NA; V gene: TRBV5-1; J gene: TRBJ2-6; CDR3 DNA: TGCGCCAGCAGCCCTCAGGGACCTGGGGCCAACGTCCTGACTTTC; CDR3 protein: CASSPQGPGANVLTF
D gene: NA; clone size: NA; V gene: TRBV14; J gene: TRBJ2-1; CDR3 DNA: TGTGCCAGCAGCCAAAGGGACCGGTACAATGAGCAGTTCTTC; CDR3 protein: CASSQRDRYNEQFF
D gene: TRBD1; clone size: NA; V gene: TRBV28; J gene: TRBJ1-4; CDR3 DNA: TGTGCCAGCAGTTACCCTTCAGGACAGGGGGCGTATGAAAAACTGTTTTTT; CDR3 protein: CASSYPSGQGAYEKLFF
D gene: NA; clone size: NA; V gene: TRBV5-1; J gene: TRBJ2-5; CDR3 DNA: TGCGCCAGCAACAGGGAAGAGACCCAGTACTTC; CDR3 protein: CASNREETQYF
D gene: NA; clone size: NA; V gene: TRBV27; J gene: TRBJ2-3; CDR3 DNA: TGTGCCACCTTGGCCGCCTGGGGGGATACGCAGTATTTT; CDR3 protein: CATLAAWGDTQYF
D gene: NA; clone size: few; V gene: TRBV30; J gene: TRBJ1-5; CDR3 DNA: TGTGCCTGGAGTCCAGCGTATAGCAATCAGCCCCAGCATTTT; CDR3 protein: CAWSPAYSNQPQHF
D gene: TRBD2; clone size: NA; V gene: TRBV28; J gene: TRBJ2-7; CDR3 DNA: TGTGCCAGCAGCTATAGCGGGAGCGTGCTCTACGAGCAGTACTTC; CDR3 protein: CASSYSGSVLYEQYF
D gene: NA; clone size: once; V gene: TRBV30; J gene: TRBJ2-1; CDR3 DNA: TGTGCCTGGAGGCAAGACGCGTACAATGAGCAGTTCTTC; CDR3 protein: CAWRQDAYNEQFF
D gene: TRBD2; clone size: NA; V gene: TRBV7-9; J gene: TRBJ2-1; CDR3 DNA: TGTGCCAGCAGCCAAGAGATGACTAGCAAGTATGAGCAGTTCTTC; CDR3 protein: CASSQEMTSKYEQFF
D gene: NA; clone size: NA; V gene: TRBV11-2; J gene: TRBJ2-7; CDR3 DNA: TGTGCCAGCGGCGACTACGAGCAGTACTTC; CDR3 protein: CASGDYEQYF
D gene: TRBD1; clone size: once; V gene: TRBV7-3; J gene: TRBJ1-2; CDR3 DNA: TGTGCCAGCAGCCCGACAGGGTCCGGCTATGGCTACACCTTC; CDR3 protein: CASSPTGSGYGYTF
D gene: TRBD1; clone size: NA; V gene: TRBV19; J gene: TRBJ2-1; CDR3 DNA: TGTGCCAGTAGTATAGAGGACAGGCCCTACAATGAGCAGTTCTTC; CDR3 protein: CASSIEDRPYNEQFF
D gene: NA; clone size: NA; V gene: TRBV5-1; J gene: TRBJ2-1; CDR3 DNA: TGCGCCAGCAGCTTGGCCTTCCATGAGCAGTTCTTC; CDR3 protein: CASSLAFHEQFF
D gene: NA; clone size: NA; V gene: TRBV27; J gene: TRBJ2-1; CDR3 DNA: TGTGCCAGCAGAGAGTTAAGCTCCTACAATGAGCAGTTCTTC; CDR3 protein: CASRELSSYNEQFF
D gene: NA; clone size: NA; V gene: TRBV15; J gene: TRBJ2-3; CDR3 DNA: TGTGCCACCAGCAGAGGTGTACGGAGGAGCGGTGAAGGCACAGATACGCAGTATTTT; CDR3 protein: CATSRGVRRSGEGTDTQYF
D gene: NA; clone size: NA; V gene: TRBV25-1; J gene: TRBJ1-1; CDR3 DNA: TGTGCCAGCAGTGGCTATAGAGGGAACACTGAAGCTTTCTTT; CDR3 protein: CASSGYRGNTEAFF
D gene: TRBD1; clone size: NA; V gene: TRBV10-3; J gene: TRBJ2-1; CDR3 DNA: TGTGCCATCAGCCCCTACGGGACAGCTTATAATGAGCAGTTCTTC; CDR3 protein: CAISPYGTAYNEQFF
D gene: TRBD2; clone size: NA; V gene: TRBV19; J gene: TRBJ2-1; CDR3 DNA: TGTGCCAGTAGTATGATTCGGGGACTAGTCCCGTTCTTC; CDR3 protein: CASSMIRGLVPFF
D gene: NA; clone size: NA; V gene: TRBV6-1; J gene: TRBJ1-2; CDR3 DNA: TGTGCCAGCAGTGAAGTCAGGGAGAAGGCCTTC; CDR3 protein: CASSEVREKAF
D gene: NA; clone size: NA; V gene: TRBV29-1; J gene: TRBJ2-7; CDR3 DNA: TGCAGCGCCGGACACCACCAACGCAACGAGCAGTACTTC; CDR3 protein: CSAGHHQRNEQYF
D gene: NA; clone size: NA; V gene: TRBV5-1; J gene: TRBJ2-7; CDR3 DNA: TGCGCCAGCAGCTTGGCGGGTCAGGGACCAACCTACGAGCAGTACTTC; CDR3 protein: CASSLAGQGPTYEQYF
D gene: NA; clone size: NA; V gene: TRBV10-1; J gene: TRBJ2-3; CDR3 DNA: TGCGCCAGCAGTGGTTCGGGAGACACAGATACGCAGTATTTT; CDR3 protein: CASSGSGDTDTQYF
D gene: NA; clone size: NA; V gene: TRBV11-3; J gene: TRBJ2-1; CDR3 DNA: TGTGCCAGCAGTGGCAGGGGCAATGAGCAGTTCTTC; CDR3 protein: CASSGRGNEQFF
D gene: NA; clone size: NA; V gene: TRBV19; J gene: TRBJ1-3; CDR3 DNA: TGTGCCAGTAGCCCAAGGCAGGGCGATGGAAACACCATATATTTT; CDR3 protein: CASSPRQGDGNTIYF
D gene: NA; clone size: NA; V gene: TRBV10-3; J gene: TRBJ2-2; CDR3 DNA: TGTGCCATCACTTCTACCTCGGGGCTCCACACCGGGGAGCTGTTTTTT; CDR3 protein: CAITSTSGLHTGELFF
D gene: NA; clone size: NA; V gene: TRBV15; J gene: TRBJ2-7; CDR3 DNA: TGTGCCACCAGCAGAGATTTCGGGACCGCTATCTACGAGCAGTACTTC; CDR3 protein: CATSRDFGTAIYEQYF
D gene: TRBD1; clone size: NA; V gene: TRBV15; J gene: TRBJ1-2; CDR3 DNA: TGTGCCACCAGCAGAGGACAGGGGATTAACTATGGCTACACCTTC; CDR3 protein: CATSRGQGINYGYTF
D gene: TRBD2; clone size: NA; V gene: TRBV7-9; J gene: TRBJ2-5; CDR3 DNA: TGTGCCAGCAGCTTAAGACTAGCGGGAGAAGAGACCCAGTACTTC; CDR3 protein: CASSLRLAGEETQYF
D gene: NA; clone size: NA; V gene: TRBV9; J gene: TRBJ1-2; CDR3 DNA: TGTGCCAGCAGCCCCTTAGTGGTCCGGTCTCGGGGGTACTATGGCTACACCTTC; CDR3 protein: CASSPLVVRSRGYYGYTF
D gene: TRBD2; clone size: NA; V gene: TRBV9; J gene: TRBJ2-1; CDR3 DNA: TGTGCCAGCAGCGTAGGGGAAAGCGGGAGTAGGCATGAGCAGTTCTTC; CDR3 protein: CASSVGESGSRHEQFF
D gene: NA; clone size: NA; V gene: TRBV30; J gene: TRBJ1-4; CDR3 DNA: TGTGCCGGGCAGGTTAACCTTGCAACTAATGAAAAACTGTTTTTT; CDR3 protein: CAGQVNLATNEKLFF
D gene: TRBD2; clone size: NA; V gene: TRBV5-1; J gene: TRBJ2-1; CDR3 DNA: TGCGCCAGCAGCTTGGAGGCTAGCGGGAATGAGCAGTTCTTC; CDR3 protein: CASSLEASGNEQFF
D gene: NA; clone size: NA; V gene: TRBV7-8; J gene: TRBJ2-5; CDR3 DNA: TGTGCCAGCAGCTTATTCATGCTGGTGATAGGGCGAGAGACCCAGTACTTC; CDR3 protein: CASSLFMLVIGRETQYF
D gene: TRBD1; clone size: once; V gene: TRBV11-2; J gene: TRBJ1-6; CDR3 DNA: TGTGCCAGCAGCTTATGGCCGGGACAGGGGAGAGGGTCACCCCTCCACTTT; CDR3 protein: CASSLWPGQGRGSPLHF
D gene: NA; clone size: NA; V gene: TRBV7-9; J gene: TRBJ2-1; CDR3 DNA: TGTGCCAGCAGCCAGGACGGTAGCTCCTACAATGAGCAGTTCTTC; CDR3 protein: CASSQDGSSYNEQFF
D gene: NA; clone size: NA; V gene: TRBV20-1; J gene: TRBJ1-1; CDR3 DNA: TGCAGTGCCTACCGAGGCACTGAAGCTTTCTTT; CDR3 protein: CSAYRGTEAFF
D gene: NA; clone size: NA; V gene: TRBV7-9; J gene: TRBJ2-2; CDR3 DNA: TGTGCCAGCAGCCCGAGACAGTTCACCGGGGAGCTGTTTTTT; CDR3 protein: CASSPRQFTGELFF
D gene: TRBD1; clone size: NA; V gene: TRBV7-2; J gene: TRBJ2-6; CDR3 DNA: TGTGCCAGCAGCGGACAGGGCCTTAGCTCTGGGGCCAACGTCCTGACTTTC; CDR3 protein: CASSGQGLSSGANVLTF
D gene: NA; clone size: NA; V gene: TRBV5-1; J gene: TRBJ2-5; CDR3 DNA: TGCGCCAGCAGCTCGGAGGGACGGGAGCAGTACTTC; CDR3 protein: CASSSEGREQYF
D gene: NA; clone size: NA; V gene: TRBV28; J gene: TRBJ1-2; CDR3 DNA: TGTGCCAGCAGATATCATGGAGAGGGCTATGGCTACACCTTC; CDR3 protein: CASRYHGEGYGYTF
D gene: NA; clone size: NA; V gene: TRBV28; J gene: TRBJ1-2; CDR3 DNA: TGTGCCAGCAGTTTGAGTGAGGGGCCTTATGGCTACACCTTC; CDR3 protein: CASSLSEGPYGYTF
D gene: NA; clone size: NA; V gene: TRBV28; J gene: TRBJ2-7; CDR3 DNA: TGTGCCAGCAGTTTCGGGGCCCACCCTCGGCAGTACTTC; CDR3 protein: CASSFGAHPRQYF
D gene: NA; clone size: NA; V gene: TRBV6-6; J gene: TRBJ2-7; CDR3 DNA: TGTGCCAGCAGTCCGAGTTATATGGGCTACGAGCAGTACTTC; CDR3 protein: CASSPSYMGYEQYF